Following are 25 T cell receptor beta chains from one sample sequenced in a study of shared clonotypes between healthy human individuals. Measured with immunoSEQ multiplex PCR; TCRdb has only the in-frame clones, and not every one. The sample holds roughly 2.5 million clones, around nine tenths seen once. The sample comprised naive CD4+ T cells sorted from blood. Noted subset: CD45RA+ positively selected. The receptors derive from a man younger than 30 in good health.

DNA of the CDR3: TGTGCCAGCAGATTATCGCCTAGCGGGTACAATGAGCAGTTCTTC. Encoded protein: CASRLSPSGYNEQFF. This chain links TRBV6-1 with TRBJ2-1; 8 bases map to TRBD2. The CDR3 runs to 15 residues. Germline lookup yields CDR1 MNHNS and CDR2 SASEGT. V shed 6 bases and J 4 bases; nucleotides not matched to a gene: 8.

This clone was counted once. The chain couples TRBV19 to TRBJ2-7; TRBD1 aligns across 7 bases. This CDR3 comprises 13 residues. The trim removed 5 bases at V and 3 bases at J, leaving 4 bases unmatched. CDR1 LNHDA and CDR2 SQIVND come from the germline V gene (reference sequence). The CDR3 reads CASSASGGYEQYF. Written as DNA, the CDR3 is TGTGCCAGTAGTGCCTCAGGGGGCTACGAGCAGTACTTC.

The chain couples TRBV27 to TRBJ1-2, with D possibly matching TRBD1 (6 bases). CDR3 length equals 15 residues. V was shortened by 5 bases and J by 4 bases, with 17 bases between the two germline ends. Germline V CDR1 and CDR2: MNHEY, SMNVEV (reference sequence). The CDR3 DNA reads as TGTGCCAGCAGTCTGGAGGGGAGGGGGTCCTATGGCTACACCTTC. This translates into CASSLEGRGSYGYTF.

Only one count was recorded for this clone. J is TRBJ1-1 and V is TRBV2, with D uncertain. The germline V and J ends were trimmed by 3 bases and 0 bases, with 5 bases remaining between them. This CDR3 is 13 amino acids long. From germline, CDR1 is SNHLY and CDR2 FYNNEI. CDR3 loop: CASSDFMNTEAFF. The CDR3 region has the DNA TGTGCCAGCAGTGACTTCATGAACACTGAAGCTTTCTTT. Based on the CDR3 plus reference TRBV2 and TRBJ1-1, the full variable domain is EPEVTQTPSHQVTQMGQEVILRCVPISNHLYFYWYRQILGQKVEFLVSFYNNEISEKSEIFDDQFSVERPDGSNFTLKIRSTKLEDSAMYFCASSDFMNTEAFFGQGTRLTVV.

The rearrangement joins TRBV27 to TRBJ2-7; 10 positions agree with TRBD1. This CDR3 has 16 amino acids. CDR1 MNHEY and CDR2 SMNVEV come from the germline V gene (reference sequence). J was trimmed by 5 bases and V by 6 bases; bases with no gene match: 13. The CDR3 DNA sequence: TGTGCCAGCAGGAAAATGCCCGGGACAGGGGTGGACGAGCAGTACTTC. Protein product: CASRKMPGTGVDEQYF.

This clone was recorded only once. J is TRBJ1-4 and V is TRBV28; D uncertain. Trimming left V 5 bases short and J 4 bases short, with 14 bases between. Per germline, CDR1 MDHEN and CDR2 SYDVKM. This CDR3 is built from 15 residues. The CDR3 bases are TGTGCCAGCAGTCCAGAGGACTTGGGTAATGAAAAACTGTTTTTT. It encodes CASSPEDLGNEKLFF. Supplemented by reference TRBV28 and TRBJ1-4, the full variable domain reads DVKVTQSSRYLVKRTGEKVFLECVQDMDHENMFWYRQDPGLGLRLIYFSYDVKMKEKGDIPEGYSVSREKKERFSLILESASTNQTSMYLCASSPEDLGNEKLFFGSGTQLSVL.

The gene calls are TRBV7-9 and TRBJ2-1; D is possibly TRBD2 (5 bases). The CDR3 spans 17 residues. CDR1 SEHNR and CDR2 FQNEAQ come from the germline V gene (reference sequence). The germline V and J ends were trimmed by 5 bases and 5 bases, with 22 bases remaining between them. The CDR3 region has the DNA TGTGCCAGCAGCCCACCCCTTCGGTGGCTGGAGGACAATGAGCAGTTCTTC. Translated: CASSPPLRWLEDNEQFF.

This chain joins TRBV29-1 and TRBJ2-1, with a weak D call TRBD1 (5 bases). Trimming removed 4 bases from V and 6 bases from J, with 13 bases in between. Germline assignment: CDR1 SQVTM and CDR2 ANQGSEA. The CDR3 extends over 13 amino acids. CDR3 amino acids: CSVAPGPLNEQFF. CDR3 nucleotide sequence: TGCAGCGTTGCTCCAGGGCCCCTCAATGAGCAGTTCTTC.

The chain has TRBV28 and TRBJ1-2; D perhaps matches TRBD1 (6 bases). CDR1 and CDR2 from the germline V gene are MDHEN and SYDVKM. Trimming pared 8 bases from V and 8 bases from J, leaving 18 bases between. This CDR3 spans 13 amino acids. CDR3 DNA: TGTGCCAGCCTTACACAGGGTAGGATGGGCTACACCTTC. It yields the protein CASLTQGRMGYTF.

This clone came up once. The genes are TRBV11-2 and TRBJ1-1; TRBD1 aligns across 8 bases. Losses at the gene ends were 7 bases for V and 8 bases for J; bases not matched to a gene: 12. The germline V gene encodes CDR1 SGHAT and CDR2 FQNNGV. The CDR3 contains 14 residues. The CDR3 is CASTPPGQALEAFF. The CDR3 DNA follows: TGTGCCAGCACCCCGCCGGGACAGGCATTAGAAGCTTTCTTT. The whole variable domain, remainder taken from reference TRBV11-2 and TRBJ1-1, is EAGVAQSPRYKIIEKRQSVAFWCNPISGHATLYWYQQILGQGPKLLIQFQNNGVVDDSQLPKDRFSAERLKGVDSTLKIQPAKLEDSAVYLCASTPPGQALEAFFGQGTRLTVV.

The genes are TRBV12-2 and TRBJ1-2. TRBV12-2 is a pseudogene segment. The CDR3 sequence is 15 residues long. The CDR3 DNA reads TGTGCAAGTCGCTTAGATTCGGGCGGGAAGGGTGGCTACACCTTC. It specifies CASRLDSGGKGGYTF.

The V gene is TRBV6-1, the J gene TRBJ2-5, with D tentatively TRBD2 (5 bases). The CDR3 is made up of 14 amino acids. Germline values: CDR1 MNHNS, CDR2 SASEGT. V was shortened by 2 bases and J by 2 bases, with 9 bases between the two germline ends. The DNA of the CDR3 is TGTGCCAGCAGTGAAAGTCCGGGGCAAGAGACCCAGTACTTC. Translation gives CASSESPGQETQYF.

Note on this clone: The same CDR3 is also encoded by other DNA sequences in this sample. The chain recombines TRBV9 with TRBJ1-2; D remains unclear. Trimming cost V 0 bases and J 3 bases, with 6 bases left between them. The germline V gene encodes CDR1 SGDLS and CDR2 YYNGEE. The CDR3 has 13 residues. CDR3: CASSVDRDYGYTF. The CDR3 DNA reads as TGTGCCAGCAGCGTAGATAGGGACTATGGCTACACCTTC.

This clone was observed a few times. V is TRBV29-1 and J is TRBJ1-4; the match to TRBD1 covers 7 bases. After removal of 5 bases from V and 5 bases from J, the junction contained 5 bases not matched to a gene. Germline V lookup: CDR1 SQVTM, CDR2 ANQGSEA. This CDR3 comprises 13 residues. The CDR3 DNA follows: TGCAGCGTTTACGTGACAGGGAATGAAAAACTGTTTTTT. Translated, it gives CSVYVTGNEKLFF.

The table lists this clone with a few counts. CDR3 residues: CASSVTGSNQPQHF. The CDR3 coding sequence is TGTGCCAGCAGCGTAACAGGTAGCAATCAGCCCCAGCATTTT. This rearrangement joins TRBV7-2 to TRBJ1-5; possibly TRBD1 for D (5 bases). V shed 5 bases and J shed 0 bases, with 8 bases lying between them. Germline V CDR1 and CDR2: SGHTA, FQGNSA. The length of the CDR3 is 14 residues.

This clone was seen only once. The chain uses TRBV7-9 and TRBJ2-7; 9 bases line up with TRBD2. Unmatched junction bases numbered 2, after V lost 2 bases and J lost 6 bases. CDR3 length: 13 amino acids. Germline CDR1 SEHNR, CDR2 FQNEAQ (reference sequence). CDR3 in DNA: TGTGCCAGCAGCTTACTGGGACTAGCCGAGCAGTACTTC. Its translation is CASSLLGLAEQYF. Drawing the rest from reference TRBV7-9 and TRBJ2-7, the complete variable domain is DTGVSQNPRHKITKRGQNVTFRCDPISEHNRLYWYRQTLGQGPEFLTYFQNEAQLEKSRLLSDRFSAERPKGSFSTLEIQRTEQGDSAMYLCASSLLGLAEQYFGPGTRLTVT.

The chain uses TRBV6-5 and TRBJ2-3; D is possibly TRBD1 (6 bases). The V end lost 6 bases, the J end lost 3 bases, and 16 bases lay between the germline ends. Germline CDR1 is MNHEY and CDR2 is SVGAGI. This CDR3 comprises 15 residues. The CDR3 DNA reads TGTGCCAGCAGAGGGGGAATAGCGAGTACAGATACGCAGTATTTT. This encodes CASRGGIASTDTQYF.

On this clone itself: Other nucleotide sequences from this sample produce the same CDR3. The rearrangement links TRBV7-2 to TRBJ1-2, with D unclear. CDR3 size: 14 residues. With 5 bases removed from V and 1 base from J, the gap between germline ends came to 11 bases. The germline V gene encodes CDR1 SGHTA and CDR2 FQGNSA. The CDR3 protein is CASSPDRGNYGYTF. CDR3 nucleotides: TGTGCCAGCAGCCCGGACCGGGGTAACTATGGCTACACCTTC. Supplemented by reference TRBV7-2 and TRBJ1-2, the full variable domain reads GAGVSQSPSNKVTEKGKDVELRCDPISGHTALYWYRQSLGQGLEFLIYFQGNSAPDKSGLPSDRFSAERTGGSVSTLTIQRTQQEDSAVYLCASSPDRGNYGYTFGSGTRLTVV.

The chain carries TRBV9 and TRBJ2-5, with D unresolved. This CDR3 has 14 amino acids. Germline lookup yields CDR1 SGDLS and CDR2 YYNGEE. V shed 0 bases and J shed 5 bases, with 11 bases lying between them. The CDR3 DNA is TGTGCCAGCAGCGTAGATTCCGGGTGGGAGACCCAGTACTTC. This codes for CASSVDSGWETQYF.

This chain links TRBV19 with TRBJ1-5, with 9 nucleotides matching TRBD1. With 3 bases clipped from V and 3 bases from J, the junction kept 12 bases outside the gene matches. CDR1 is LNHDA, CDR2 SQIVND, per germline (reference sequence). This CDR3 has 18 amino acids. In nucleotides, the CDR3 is TGTGCCAGTAGTATCCGAACAGGGGGCCCAGACCTCAATCAGCCCCAGCATTTT. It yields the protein CASSIRTGGPDLNQPQHF.

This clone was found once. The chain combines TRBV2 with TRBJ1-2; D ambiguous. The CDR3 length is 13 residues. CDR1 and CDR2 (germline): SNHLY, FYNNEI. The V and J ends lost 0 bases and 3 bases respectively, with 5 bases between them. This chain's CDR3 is CASSEAGHYGYTF. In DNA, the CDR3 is TGTGCCAGCAGTGAAGCAGGCCACTATGGCTACACCTTC. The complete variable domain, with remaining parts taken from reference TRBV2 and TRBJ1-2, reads EPEVTQTPSHQVTQMGQEVILRCVPISNHLYFYWYRQILGQKVEFLVSFYNNEISEKSEIFDDQFSVERPDGSNFTLKIRSTKLEDSAMYFCASSEAGHYGYTFGSGTRLTVV.

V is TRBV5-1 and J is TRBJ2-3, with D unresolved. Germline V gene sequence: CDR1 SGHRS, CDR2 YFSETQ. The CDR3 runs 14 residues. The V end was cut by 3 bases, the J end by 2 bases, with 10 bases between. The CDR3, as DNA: TGCGCCAGCAGCTCCAGACCCTACACAGATACGCAGTATTTT. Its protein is CASSSRPYTDTQYF.

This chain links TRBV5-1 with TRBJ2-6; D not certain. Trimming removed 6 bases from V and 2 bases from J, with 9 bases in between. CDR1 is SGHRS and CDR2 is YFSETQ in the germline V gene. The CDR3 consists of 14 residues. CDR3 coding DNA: TGCGCCAGCAAGGAGACTGCTGGGGCCAACGTCCTGACTTTC. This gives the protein CASKETAGANVLTF.

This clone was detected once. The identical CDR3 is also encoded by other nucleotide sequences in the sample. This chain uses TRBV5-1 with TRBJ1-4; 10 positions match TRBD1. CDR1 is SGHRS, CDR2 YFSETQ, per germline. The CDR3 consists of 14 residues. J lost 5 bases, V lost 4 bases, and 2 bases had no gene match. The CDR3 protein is CASSLTGGNEKLFF. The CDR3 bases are TGCGCCAGCAGCCTGACAGGGGGCAATGAAAAACTGTTTTTT.

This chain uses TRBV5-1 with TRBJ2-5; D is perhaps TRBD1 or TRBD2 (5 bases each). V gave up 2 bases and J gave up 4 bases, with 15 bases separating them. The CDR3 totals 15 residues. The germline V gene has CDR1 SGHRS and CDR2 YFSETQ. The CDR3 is CASSFQGVGLETQYF. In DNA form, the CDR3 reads TGCGCCAGCAGCTTCCAGGGAGTTGGGCTAGAGACCCAGTACTTC.